This T cell receptor beta chain was sequenced during a study of CXCR3-negative and CXCR3-positive naive CD8 T cells (dated by TCRdb to between 2018 and 2021). About the investigation overall: In total, 130 million or so TRB reads were obtained, which works out to roughly 1.5 +/- 0.3 million reads per library. The diversity and physicochemical repertoire analyses included about a dozen donors pooled from two independent experiments. The TRBV-TRBJ cluster analysis covered naive subsets from roughly 5 donors and memory cells from 3 donors. What the study reported, not specific to this receptor: Compared with CXCR3-negative naive cells, CXCR3-positive naive cells had TRB CDR3s with higher hydrophobicity (lower Kidera factor 4), lower energy, and higher strength and volume indices. Within the same donor, TRBV-TRBJ usage looked similar between naive CXCR3-negative and CXCR3-positive cells, but memory cells had distinct patterns. CXCR3 expression partially decreased after cryopreservation, so most assays used freshly isolated PBMCs. Comparably high repertoire diversity was found in both naive subsets, whereas much lower repertoire diversity was found in memory CD8+ T cells. Because surface CD5, which is linked to self-reactivity in mice, was comparable between the naive subsets, TCR interaction strength was also inferred from the physicochemical properties of TRB CDR3s.

For each CD8+ T cell subset, flow sorting was done in triplicate, and 300,000 to 350,000 cells per subset went directly into RLT lysis buffer. To keep memory contaminants out, a stringent definition of naive CD8+ T cells was applied: CD45RO-CCR7+CD27+CD95-. Using standard density gradient centrifugation, peripheral blood mononuclear cells were isolated from buffy coats. Naive CXCR3-negative and CXCR3-positive CD8+ T cells were flow-sorted using a FACSAria III. Total RNA was extracted from sorted cells with an RNeasy Mini Kit. TCRdb names NextSeq 550 as the instrument used. The Human TCR Profiling Kit (MiLaboratory) was used to make UMI-labeled 5' RACE TRB cDNA libraries. cDNA synthesis used the entire amount of extracted RNA, and PCR amplification then used the entire amount of cDNA produced. Libraries were prepared in parallel with an identical number of PCR cycles. The published analysis was carried out like this. With a requirement of at least two reads per UMI, MIGEC and MiXCR extracted about 53,000 +/- 9,400 unique UMI-labeled TRB cDNA molecules per library. Each library averaged 40,000 +/- 10,000 functional in-frame TRB CDR3 nucleotide clonotypes without stop codons. After downsampling to 5000 UMI-labeled TRB molecules per sample, diversity metrics such as normalized Shannon-Wiener and Chao1 were calculated in VDJtools. VDJtools computed clonotype-size-weighted physicochemical properties of the central five CDR3 residues: interaction energy, strength, volume and Kidera factor 4. TCRdb reprocessed the reads into one record per CDR3 protein sequence, lacking DNA. The V and J calls were not made by the authors but by TCRdb's processing. For this sample, the table gives some 150,000 distinct CDR3 sequences. Around 0.41% of the sample comes from the top ten.

With regard to this clonotype: Its target antigen remains unknown.

The CDR3 numbers 15 residues from cysteine through phenylalanine. No DNA has been recorded. Taken from the germline V gene, the CDR1 and CDR2 loops are SGHRS and YFSETQ. The chain is assembled from TRBV5-1 and TRBJ2-7; TCRdb lists TRBD1, though no DNA is available to test this call. The clonotype comes from a human donor in good health. Some clones in this sample may be carry-over from other donors' samples. The specimen was naive CXCR3+ CD8+ T cells from blood. The cell subset or site label, as the study defines it: CD45RO-CCR7+CD27+CD95- naive CD8+ T cells expressing CXCR3 (TNR3+). The CDR3 reads CASSFTGTASYEQYF.